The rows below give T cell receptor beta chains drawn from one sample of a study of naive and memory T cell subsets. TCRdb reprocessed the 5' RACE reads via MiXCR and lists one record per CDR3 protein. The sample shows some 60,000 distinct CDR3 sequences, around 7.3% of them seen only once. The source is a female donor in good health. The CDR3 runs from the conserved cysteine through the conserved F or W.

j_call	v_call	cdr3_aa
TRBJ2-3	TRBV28	CASSSPKGRSTDTQYF
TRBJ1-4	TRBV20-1	CSARDRLNEKLFF
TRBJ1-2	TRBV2	CASSEALGGYTF
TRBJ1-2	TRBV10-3	CAISEAGALNGYTF
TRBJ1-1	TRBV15	CATSRERGISEAFF
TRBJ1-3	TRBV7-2	CASSLDRTGNTIYF
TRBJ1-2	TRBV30	CAWSRDKLGYTF
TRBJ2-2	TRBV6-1	CASSAGRLNTGELFF
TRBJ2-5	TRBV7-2	CASSLGLPPGGTQYF
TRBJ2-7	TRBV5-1	CASHRGEGARYEQYF
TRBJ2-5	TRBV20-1	CSASPTGETQYF
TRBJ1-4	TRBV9	CASSGGTGYATNEKLFF
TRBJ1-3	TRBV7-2	CASSLAGNTIYF
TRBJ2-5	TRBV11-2	CASSSGAFQETQYF
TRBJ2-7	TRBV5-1	CASRAGTAAYEQYF
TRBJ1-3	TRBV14	CASSASRNNIYF
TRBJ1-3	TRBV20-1	CSAMVWGNTIYF
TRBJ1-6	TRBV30	CAFIRDRPYNSPLHF
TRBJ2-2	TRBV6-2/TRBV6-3	CASRRGGTGELFF
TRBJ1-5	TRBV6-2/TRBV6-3	CASSYEEQAGNQPQHF
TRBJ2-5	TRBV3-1	CASSQEAGQETQYF
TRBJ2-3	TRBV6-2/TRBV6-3	CASSYPDTQYF
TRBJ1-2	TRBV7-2	CASSPGGGGGYTF
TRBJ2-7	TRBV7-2	CASSLGGPSYEQYF
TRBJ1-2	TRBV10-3	CAISRGQGSYGYTF
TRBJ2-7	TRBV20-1	CSAADRHLNYEQYF
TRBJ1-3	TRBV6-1	CASRDRAGNTIYF
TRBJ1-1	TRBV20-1	CSARRGAEAEAFF
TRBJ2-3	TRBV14	CASSHWTGGTDTQYF
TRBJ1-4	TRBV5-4	CASSSQGTSNEKLFF
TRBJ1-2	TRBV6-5	CASSYQGRSYTF
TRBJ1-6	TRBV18	CASSPLRDQDSPLHF
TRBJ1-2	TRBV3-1	CASSQRQGGGDTF
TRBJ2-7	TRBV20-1	CSARYRGKSGVNEQYF
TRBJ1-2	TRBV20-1	CSANTGNYGYTF
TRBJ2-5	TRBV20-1	CSARRPSGAPQETQYF
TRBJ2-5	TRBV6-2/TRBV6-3	CASSPRTVQYF
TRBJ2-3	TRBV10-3	CAISVGSGGRTDTQYF
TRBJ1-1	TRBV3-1	CASSQLTGSPEAFF
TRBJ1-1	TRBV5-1	CASRPGTVNTEAFF
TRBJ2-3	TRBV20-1	CSARDPSGGVIDTQYF
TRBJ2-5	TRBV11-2	CASSEVTGDEETQYF
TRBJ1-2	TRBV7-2	CASSTGGGGNYGYTF
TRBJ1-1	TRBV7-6	CASSRTGQITEAFF
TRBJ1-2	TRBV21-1	CASSKSRGAGLYTF
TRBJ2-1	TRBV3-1	CASSLYTATRYNEQFF
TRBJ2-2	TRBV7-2	CASSSQTGGVGELFF
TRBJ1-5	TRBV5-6	CASSLGTGDGQPQHF
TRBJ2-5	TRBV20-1	CSAQRGGLETQYF
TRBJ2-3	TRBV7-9	CASSTDRINTDTQYF
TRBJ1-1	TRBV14	CASSQDRGTEAFF
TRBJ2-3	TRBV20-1	CSAAGTSLDTQYF
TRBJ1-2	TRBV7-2	CASSSQGTGEANYGYTF